Below are 23 T cell receptor beta chains sequenced from a single sample in a study of cytomegalovirus exposure and HLA in healthy donors. Libraries were prepared by immunoSEQ multiplex PCR; TCRdb keeps only in-frame clonotypes and omits some of them. The repertoire holds over 150,000 clones, with nearly 90% as singletons. Specimen: PBMCs. All receptors derive from a man between 18 and 35 years old in good health and CMV-seropositive.

This clone occurred a few times. CDR3 sequence reads: CASSIGGEQFF. CDR3 DNA sequence: TGTGCCAGTAGTATAGGAGGGGAGCAGTTCTTC. V gene TRBV19 combines with J gene TRBJ2-1; weak D call: TRBD2 (5 bases). V was clipped by 1 base and J by 10 bases, with 5 bases between them. The CDR3 is 11 amino acids. Per germline, CDR1 LNHDA and CDR2 SQIVND (reference sequence).

The genes are TRBV18 and TRBJ1-1, with 7 bases that match TRBD1. V gave up 3 bases and J gave up 7 bases; unmatched junction bases: 8. This CDR3 comprises 14 residues. Germline V gene sequence: CDR1 KGHSH, CDR2 LQKENI. The DNA of the CDR3 is TGTGCCAGCTCACCGTCAGGGGGATGGGTTGAAGCTTTCTTT. Its protein product is CASSPSGGWVEAFF.

CDR3 in amino acids: CSVEDLADRDIPYNEQFF. The CDR3, as DNA: TGCAGCGTTGAAGATCTGGCCGATCGGGACATCCCGTACAATGAGCAGTTCTTC. The chain combines TRBV29-1 with TRBJ2-1, with TRBD1 as a possible D gene (6 bases). Germline loops: CDR1 SQVTM, CDR2 ANQGSEA. The CDR3 loop spans 18 amino acids. Trimming pared 0 bases from V and 4 bases from J, leaving 22 bases between.

V and J are TRBV28 and TRBJ2-7; 11 bases are shared with TRBD1. V lost 4 bases to trimming and J lost 5 bases; unmatched junction nucleotides: 4. The germline V gene encodes CDR1 MDHEN and CDR2 SYDVKM. The CDR3 extends over 14 amino acids. The CDR3 nucleotides are TGTGCCAGCAGTTCGGGACAGGGGGGGGACGAGCAGTACTTC. Amino acids: CASSSGQGGDEQYF.

The chain has TRBV6-1 and TRBJ1-2; D not certain. Germline V gene data show CDR1 as MNHNS and CDR2 as SASEGT. With 0 bases removed from V and 1 base from J, the gap between germline ends came to 6 bases. The CDR3 has 14 amino acids. This chain's CDR3 is CASSEARGNYGYTF. The CDR3 coding sequence is TGTGCCAGCAGTGAAGCGCGGGGTAACTATGGCTACACCTTC.

This chain links TRBV29-1 with TRBJ2-2, with D perhaps TRBD1 (6 bases). Germline CDR1 SQVTM, CDR2 ANQGSEA. The CDR3 is 14 residues long. V was pared by 5 bases and J by 3 bases, with 13 bases between. In DNA, the CDR3 is TGCAGCGTTTTTCCAGGGGTGGACACCGGGGAGCTGTTTTTT. This gives the protein CSVFPGVDTGELFF.

The V call is TRBV29-1, the J call TRBJ1-2; TRBD1 agrees at 9 bases. V lost 6 bases and J lost 5; bases outside the gene matches: 7. From germline, CDR1 is SQVTM and CDR2 ANQGSEA. The CDR3 length is 13 residues. The CDR3 here is CSVEGQGVYGYTF. Here the CDR3 DNA reads TGCAGCGTGGAGGGACAGGGAGTTTATGGCTACACCTTC.

This clone was counted a few times. The chain's CDR3 is CASSEKGGYTF. CDR3 nucleotide sequence: TGTGCCAGCAGTGAAAAGGGGGGCTACACCTTC. The chain recombines TRBV6-1 with TRBJ1-2, with a weak D call TRBD1 (5 bases). The CDR3 runs 11 residues. From germline, CDR1 is MNHNS and CDR2 SASEGT. V was pared by 2 bases and J by 8 bases, with 6 bases between.

The rearrangement uses TRBV6-5 and TRBJ2-2; D perhaps matches TRBD2 (5 bases). The CDR3 is 14 amino acids. CDR1 MNHEY and CDR2 SVGAGI come from the germline V gene. V was pared by 0 bases and J by 4 bases, with 6 bases between. For the CDR3, the DNA is TGTGCCAGCAGTTACTCGAGGGCCACCGGGGAGCTGTTTTTT. This gives the protein CASSYSRATGELFF.

This sequence joins TRBV9 and TRBJ1-2; TRBD1 matches 7 bases. The junction had 5 bases not matched to a gene; V was cut back by 0 bases and J by 6 bases. The CDR3 is 14 residues long. In germline, CDR1 is SGDLS, CDR2 YYNGEE. The CDR3 here is CASSVDRGWDGYTF. CDR3 in DNA: TGTGCCAGCAGCGTAGACAGGGGATGGGATGGCTACACCTTC.

In DNA, the CDR3 is TGTGCCAGCAGTGAGGGTACCACTGTCACAGATACGCAGTATTTT. Its translation: CASSEGTTVTDTQYF. The rearrangement uses TRBV7-9 and TRBJ2-3, with TRBD2 as a possible D gene (5 bases). Trimming took off 6 bases at V and 2 bases at J, with 15 bases between the two ends. The CDR3 consists of 15 residues. Germline CDR1 reads SEHNR; CDR2 reads FQNEAQ (reference sequence).

The chain couples TRBV5-6 to TRBJ1-4; D is unresolved. With 1 base removed from V and 8 bases from J, the gap between germline ends came to 9 bases. This CDR3 spans 13 amino acids. Germline-derived CDR1 and CDR2 are SGHDT and YYEEEE. The CDR3 sequence: CASSLPSREKLFF. CDR3 in DNA: TGTGCCAGCAGCTTGCCCTCGAGAGAAAAACTGTTTTTT.

Turning to this clone: Germline and junction disagree at one end, which may indicate a read error. The chain carries TRBV7-7 and TRBJ2-7; 10 bases fit TRBD2. Germline CDR1 and CDR2: SSHAT and FNYEAQ (reference sequence). The CDR3 length is 15 residues. CDR3: CASSLFVAGGHEQYF. CDR3 DNA sequence: TGTGCTAGCAGCTTATTTGTAGCGGGAGGCCACGAGCAGTACTTC.

The V gene is TRBV5-1, the J gene TRBJ2-3; 10 nucleotides align to TRBD2. V gave up 4 bases and J gave up 0 bases; unmatched junction bases: 2. The length of the CDR3 is 15 residues. Germline lookup yields CDR1 SGHRS and CDR2 YFSETQ. The CDR3 protein is CASSGLADSTDTQYF. CDR3 bases: TGCGCCAGCAGCGGACTAGCGGATAGCACAGATACGCAGTATTTT.

The chain joins TRBV6-1 to TRBJ2-7; 10 bases map to TRBD2. This CDR3 spans 16 amino acids. Germline loops: CDR1 MNHNS, CDR2 SASEGT. Trimming removed 2 bases from V and 2 bases from J; junction bases left unmatched: 6. CDR3: CASSEMTSGFTYEQYF. CDR3 coding DNA: TGTGCCAGCAGTGAAATGACTAGCGGGTTTACCTACGAGCAGTACTTC.

This clone was found once. V is TRBV5-1 and J is TRBJ2-7; 8 bases agree with TRBD1. The V segment lost 0 bases and the J segment 9 bases; nucleotides outside the gene matches: 8. Germline CDR1 is SGHRS and CDR2 is YFSETQ. The CDR3 covers 14 residues. Here the CDR3 reads CASSLGQGALGQYF. CDR3 DNA: TGCGCCAGCAGCTTGGGTCAGGGGGCGCTTGGGCAGTACTTC.

J is TRBJ2-7 and V is TRBV7-2; 8 nucleotides line up with TRBD2. Per the germline V gene, CDR1 is SGHTA and CDR2 is FQGNSA. J was trimmed by 1 base and V by 5 bases; bases with no gene match: 7. The CDR3 sequence is 15 residues long. The CDR3 nucleotides read TGTGCCAGCAGCACAACTAGCGGTAATTCCTACGAGCAGTACTTC. Its protein product is CASSTTSGNSYEQYF.

This chain connects TRBV27 to TRBJ1-5; tentative D call: TRBD1 (5 bases). There are 16 residues in the CDR3. CDR1 MNHEY and CDR2 SMNVEV come from the germline V gene (reference sequence). V was pared by 5 bases and J by 3 bases, with 17 bases between. For the CDR3, the DNA is TGTGCCAGCAGTCGAGCCCACGTTGGGGCCAATCAGCCCCAGCATTTT. It translates to CASSRAHVGANQPQHF.

The chain has TRBV29-1 and TRBJ2-7; TRBD2 is a possible D gene (7 bases). The CDR3 runs 14 residues. The V end lost 2 bases, the J end lost 2 bases, and 13 bases lay between the germline ends. The germline CDR1 and CDR2 sequences are SQVTM and ANQGSEA. CDR3 sequence (DNA): TGCAGCGTTGAAAAAAGGGGGGGTGCCTACGAGCAGTACTTC. Its translation: CSVEKRGGAYEQYF.

J is TRBJ2-2 and V is TRBV10-3; 7 bases are shared with TRBD2. V dropped 6 bases and J dropped 5; count of bases not matched to a gene: 6. The CDR3 loop spans 14 amino acids. CDR1 is ENHRY and CDR2 is SYGVKD in the germline V gene. This CDR3 reads CAIRGTIDTGELFF. CDR3 sequence (DNA): TGTGCCATCAGGGGGACTATTGATACCGGGGAGCTGTTTTTT.

The chain couples TRBV27 to TRBJ2-5, with TRBD1 matching over 9 bases. Trimming took 5 bases from V and 5 from J; bases not matched to a gene: 9. The germline gives CDR1 MNHEY, CDR2 SMNVEV (reference sequence). The CDR3 contains 15 residues. The CDR3 is CASSPWTGDRETQYF. In DNA form, the CDR3 reads TGTGCCAGCAGTCCCTGGACAGGGGATCGGGAGACCCAGTACTTC.

The chain is built from TRBV28 and TRBJ2-5; 8 bases agree with TRBD2. Germline CDR1 MDHEN, CDR2 SYDVKM. V lost 7 bases to trimming and J lost 1 base; unmatched junction nucleotides: 11. The CDR3 consists of 16 residues. DNA of the CDR3: TGTGCCAGCAAGACACCCAGCGGGGGACCCCAAGAGACCCAGTACTTC. It yields the protein CASKTPSGGPQETQYF.

The chain links TRBV29-1 to TRBJ1-1; TRBD1 agrees at 8 bases. The J segment lost 5 bases and the V segment lost 1 base, leaving 6 bases of the junction unmatched. CDR1 and CDR2 from the germline V gene are SQVTM and ANQGSEA. CDR3 length equals 14 residues. CDR3 nucleotide sequence: TGCAGCGTTGAAGGTCAGGGGGCTGAGACTGAAGCTTTCTTT. This translates into CSVEGQGAETEAFF.